The clone carrying this TCR beta chain was detected only once. Its antigen is currently unknown. TCRdb reprocessed the PCR reads with MiXCR, giving one entry per CDR3 protein. Of under 800,000 distinct CDR3 sequences in the sample, roughly 25% were seen once. This entry comes from a study of molecular identifiers for immune sequencing clone quantification. Study results and caveats: Under 1% of molecules in naive cells, but over 99% of effector molecules, belonged to clones above 20 RNA copies.

This TCR was recovered from a human donor in good health. Some libraries in this study had Jurkat cell RNA spiked in. The material sequenced was naive CD8+ T cells from blood, with Jurkat cell RNA spiked in. Described subset: FACS-sorted CD8+CD4-CCR7+CD45RA+ naive T cells.

The CDR3 DNA follows: TGTGCCAGCAGTGGGGCGGATGTTCGGATTGTTGAAAAACTGTTTTTT. This translates into CASSGADVRIVEKLFF. The chain employs TRBV25-1 and TRBJ1-4; D unclear. Germline CDR1 is MGHDK and CDR2 is SYGVNS. Trimming shortened V by 4 bases and J by 7 bases, and 19 bases separated the two germline ends. The CDR3 spans 16 residues.